These 24 T cell receptor beta chains came from one sample sequenced in a study of a mutant IDH1 vaccine in newly diagnosed glioma. The time point denotes: week 23, last vaccination. All doses held 300 ug of mutant IDH1 20-mer peptide, with topical imiquimod. These receptors lack a known antigen. Sequenced by immunoSEQ multiplex PCR; TCRdb stores in-frame clones only, minus some. The top ten clones hold approximately 2% of a sample with approximately 81,000 clones, over 75% of them seen once. This material consisted of PBMCs, taken from a glioma patient whose treatment included an IDH1 peptide vaccine. Receptor source: a man aged 30 to 45 with glioma. Some clones in this sample may be carry-over from other donors' samples.

This clone was counted only a few times. The rearrangement joins TRBV28 to TRBJ1-4; 9 bases fit TRBD1. Germline CDR1 and CDR2: MDHEN and SYDVKM. J was trimmed by 8 bases and V by 5 bases; bases with no gene match: 6. This CDR3 spans 14 amino acids. In DNA form, the CDR3 reads TGTGCCAGCAGTGCGGACAGGGGCAGGGAAAAACTGTTTTTT. Translated: CASSADRGREKLFF.

This clone was seen more than once but under ten times. This chain uses TRBV29-1 with TRBJ1-1; no firm D call. The V gene's germline CDR1 is SQVTM and CDR2 ANQGSEA. CDR3 length: 13 residues. V was pared by 1 base and J by 5 bases, with 11 bases between. The CDR3, as DNA: TGCAGCGTTGAAGTCAGCGCCAAGACTGAAGCTTTCTTT. Its translation: CSVEVSAKTEAFF.

The chain couples TRBV28 to TRBJ1-2, with 8 nucleotides matching TRBD1. This CDR3 has 16 amino acids. Germline lookup yields CDR1 MDHEN and CDR2 SYDVKM. V shed 6 bases, J shed 4 bases, and the junction held 13 bases outside the gene matches. The CDR3 region is CASSSPRGQDRYGYTF. CDR3 DNA sequence: TGTGCCAGCAGCTCCCCTCGGGGACAGGATCGCTATGGCTACACCTTC.

The chain recombines TRBV5-8 with TRBJ1-5; maybe TRBD1 (5 bases). Deletions cut 3 bases from V and 5 bases from J, with 9 bases between. Germline-derived CDR1 and CDR2 are SGHTS and YDEGEE. The CDR3 is 13 amino acids. DNA of the CDR3: TGTGCCAGCAGCTGGGGGGTAGATCAGCCCCAGCATTTT. Translation: CASSWGVDQPQHF.

The chain combines TRBV29-1 with TRBJ2-1; weak D call: TRBD1 (6 bases). The germline V gene encodes CDR1 SQVTM and CDR2 ANQGSEA. The CDR3 is made up of 12 amino acids. V was cut by 4 bases and J by 9 bases, with 13 bases left in between. CDR3 protein: CSVGAGAGEQFF. The CDR3 DNA is TGCAGCGTTGGGGCAGGGGCCGGTGAGCAGTTCTTC.

The chain is built from TRBV19 and TRBJ1-5; D may be TRBD1 (6 bases). CDR1 is LNHDA and CDR2 is SQIVND in the germline V gene (reference sequence). The CDR3 contains 15 residues. Trimming pared 4 bases from V and 2 bases from J, leaving 12 bases between. DNA for the CDR3: TGTGCCAGTAGTACTCCCGACAGGCGCAATCAGCCCCAGCATTTT. This encodes CASSTPDRRNQPQHF.

V gene TRBV5-6 combines with J gene TRBJ2-1; TRBD1 matches 8 bases. The ends lost 2 bases at V and 9 bases at J; junction bases unmatched: 10. Germline lookup yields CDR1 SGHDT and CDR2 YYEEEE. The CDR3 totals 15 residues. CDR3 protein: CASSLPGGQDLEQFF. In nucleotides, the CDR3 is TGTGCCAGCAGCTTACCTGGGGGACAGGATCTTGAGCAGTTCTTC.

This clone was counted once. The gene calls are TRBV7-9 and TRBJ1-6; the D gene is possibly TRBD1 (6 bases). There are 14 residues in the CDR3. Germline V gene sequence: CDR1 SEHNR, CDR2 FQNEAQ (reference sequence). V was cut by 5 bases and J by 5 bases, with 10 bases left in between. The chain's CDR3 is CASSAQGNNSPLHF. The CDR3 coding sequence is TGTGCCAGCAGCGCACAGGGCAATAATTCACCCCTCCACTTT.

There are a few counts of this clone. V and J are TRBV4-2 and TRBJ1-3, with D possibly being TRBD1 (6 bases). V was clipped by 0 bases and J by 1 base, with 22 bases between them. This CDR3 contains 20 residues. Germline loops: CDR1 LGHNA, CDR2 YNFKEQ. The CDR3 DNA sequence: TGTGCCAGCAGCCAAGATCTTCTCCAGGGGAAGGGGAGTTCTGGAAACACCATATATTTT. This translates into CASSQDLLQGKGSSGNTIYF.

The CDR3 protein is CASSQDRPNEQFF. The CDR3 DNA is TGCGCCAGCAGCCAAGATCGGCCCAATGAGCAGTTCTTC. The genes are TRBV4-3 and TRBJ2-1; D remains ambiguous. Germline values: CDR1 LGHNA, CDR2 YSLEER. CDR3 length: 13 amino acids. With 0 bases removed from V and 6 bases from J, the gap between germline ends came to 6 bases.

CDR3 in amino acids: CASSFDRGQGYTF. CDR3 DNA sequence: TGTGCCAGCAGCTTTGACAGGGGACAAGGCTACACCTTC. The chain combines TRBV7-2 with TRBJ1-2; TRBD1 aligns across 8 bases. The CDR3 consists of 13 residues. Germline assignment: CDR1 SGHTA and CDR2 FQGNSA. With V trimmed by 3 bases and J by 8 bases, 5 bases remained unmatched.

This rearrangement joins TRBV29-1 to TRBJ2-5, with D perhaps TRBD1 (6 bases). The CDR3 is 16 amino acids. CDR1 and CDR2 from the germline V gene are SQVTM and ANQGSEA. The V and J ends lost 3 bases and 4 bases respectively, with 21 bases between them. CDR3 sequence reads: CSVDPLGQGYRETQYF. The CDR3 DNA is TGCAGCGTTGATCCCCTCGGGCAGGGGTACCGAGAGACCCAGTACTTC.

The chain combines TRBV5-4 with TRBJ2-5; 10 nucleotides line up with TRBD2. J gave up 1 base and V 1 base, and 7 bases lay outside the gene matches. In germline, CDR1 is SGHNT, CDR2 YYREEE (reference sequence). CDR3 size: 17 residues. Here the CDR3 DNA reads TGTGCCAGCAGCTTGTGGCGGGCTAGCGGGGGCCAAGAGACCCAGTACTTC. It translates to CASSLWRASGGQETQYF. The variable domain in full, with the rest retrieved from reference TRBV5-4 and TRBJ2-5, is ETGVTQSPTHLIKTRGQQVTLRCSSQSGHNTVSWYQQALGQGPQFIFQYYREEENGRGNFPPRFSGLQFPNYSSELNVNALELDDSALYLCASSLWRASGGQETQYFGPGTRLLVL.

The chain's CDR3 is CASDGGSYGYTF. The CDR3 region has the DNA TGTGCCAGCGATGGGGGTTCCTATGGCTACACCTTC. V usage is TRBV28 and J usage is TRBJ1-2; D may be TRBD1 (5 bases). Trimming removed 8 bases from V and 4 bases from J, with 11 bases in between. This CDR3 has 12 residues. Germline assignment: CDR1 MDHEN and CDR2 SYDVKM.

This clone was counted only a few times. This rearrangement joins TRBV28 to TRBJ1-1, with 10 bases fitting TRBD1. The CDR3 runs to 14 residues. The V gene end was trimmed by 6 bases and the J gene end by 5 bases; junction bases not matched to a gene: 6. CDR1 and CDR2 from the germline V gene are MDHEN and SYDVKM. The CDR3 nucleotides are TGTGCCAGCAGCTCGACAGGGGGCGAGACTGAAGCTTTCTTT. Protein product: CASSSTGGETEAFF.

V is TRBV18 and J is TRBJ1-5, with no clear D. Looked up from germline, CDR1 is KGHSH and CDR2 is LQKENI. V was pared by 0 bases and J by 0 bases, with 12 bases between. The CDR3 sequence is 17 residues long. This CDR3 reads CASSPPGGSNSNQPQHF. CDR3 nucleotides: TGTGCCAGCTCACCACCTGGAGGCAGTAATAGCAATCAGCCCCAGCATTTT.

The V and J genes are TRBV25-1 and TRBJ1-2, with TRBD1 identical over 9 bases. Germline-derived CDR1 and CDR2 are MGHDK and SYGVNS. Trimming took 6 bases from V and 7 from J; bases not matched to a gene: 3. The CDR3 is 12 amino acids. For the CDR3, the DNA is TGTGCCAGCAGACAGGGGGCAAGTGGCTACACCTTC. Residues: CASRQGASGYTF.

This chain connects TRBV23-1 to TRBJ2-2; no firm D call. Being an ORF, TRBV23-1 has a function that is uncertain. V lost 2 bases and J lost 1, with 8 bases in between. The CDR3 covers 15 residues. CDR3 amino acids: CASSQEQRNTGELFF. The CDR3 nucleotides are TGCGCCAGCAGTCAAGAGCAGAGGAACACCGGGGAGCTGTTTTTT.

The J gene is TRBJ1-5, the V gene TRBV28; D is unclear. Trimming removed 9 bases from V and 5 bases from J, with 11 bases in between. This CDR3 spans 12 amino acids. Germline CDR1 MDHEN, CDR2 SYDVKM. This CDR3 reads CASQDPDQPQHF. The CDR3 nucleotides are TGTGCCAGTCAGGACCCTGATCAGCCCCAGCATTTT.

The chain couples TRBV27 to TRBJ1-1, with TRBD1 matching 8 bases. Germline V gives CDR1 MNHEY, CDR2 SMNVEV (reference sequence). Trimming took 6 bases from V and 4 from J; bases not matched to a gene: 13. The CDR3 runs 16 residues. The CDR3 loop is CASSPGQVVRGTEAFF. The CDR3 DNA sequence: TGTGCCAGCAGCCCGGGACAGGTGGTGCGTGGCACTGAAGCTTTCTTT.

V usage is TRBV5-4 and J usage is TRBJ1-6; TRBD1 matches at 8 bases. Trimming at V came to 4 bases and at J to 7 bases, leaving 7 bases not matched to a gene. Germline V CDR1 and CDR2: SGHNT, YYREEE (reference sequence). CDR3 length: 15 residues. CDR3 sequence (DNA): TGTGCCAGCAGCATAGGACAGGGCCAAAATTCACCCCTCCACTTT. This sequence encodes CASSIGQGQNSPLHF.

The chain joins TRBV4-1 to TRBJ2-6, with a tentative D call TRBD1 (5 bases). The CDR3 totals 19 residues. Trimming left V 2 bases short and J 2 bases short, with 19 bases between. The germline gives CDR1 MGHRA, CDR2 YSYEKL. This chain's CDR3 is CASSQPRGLGRTGANVLTF. The DNA of the CDR3 is TGCGCCAGCAGCCAACCAAGGGGCTTGGGCAGGACTGGGGCCAACGTCCTGACTTTC.

V usage is TRBV7-8 and J usage is TRBJ1-1; D is uncertain. V lost 1 base and J 3 bases, leaving 6 bases between the germline ends. Germline V gives CDR1 SGHVS, CDR2 FQNEAQ. The CDR3 runs to 13 residues. Here the CDR3 reads CASSLGWDTEAFF. For the CDR3, the DNA is TGTGCCAGCAGCTTAGGATGGGACACTGAAGCTTTCTTT.

The gene calls are TRBV10-3 and TRBJ1-2; D is possibly TRBD1 (5 bases). CDR1 and CDR2 from the germline V gene are ENHRY and SYGVKD. V was shortened by 8 bases and J by 8 bases, with 18 bases between the two germline ends. The CDR3 has 13 residues. The CDR3 region is CAIGTGDYGGYTF. CDR3 in DNA: TGTGCCATCGGGACCGGAGATTATGGGGGCTACACCTTC.